The 11 T cell receptor beta chains below come from one sample, sequenced in a study of T cell repertoires in ileal Crohn's disease (dated by TCRdb to between 2017 and 2020). In light of the paper, this sample's time point label describes: neoterminal ileum biopsy at postoperative endoscopy, about 6 months after surgery. The method behind the library was the immunoSEQ multiplex PCR assay. Imported from immuneACCESS, the table was reduced by TCRdb to in-frame sequences with V and J called. These copies leave out some clones; in studies compared against another copy, an unresolved V gene accounts for under half, and the cause of the remainder is not known. The sample has approximately 280 clones on record, 91% of them singletons. The ten largest clones capture around 5.6% of the sample. Sequenced: ileal tissue. These receptors all stem from an adult with Crohn's disease.

The V gene is TRBV7-2, the J gene TRBJ2-7; 7 positions match TRBD1. The CDR3 runs 15 residues. V gave up 3 bases and J gave up 3 bases; unmatched junction bases: 8. Looked up from germline, CDR1 is SGHTA and CDR2 is FQGNSA. The CDR3 bases are TGTGCCAGCAGCTTGCAGCAGGGGGTGGGCTACGAGCAGTACTTC. This gives the protein CASSLQQGVGYEQYF.

The chain combines TRBV13 with TRBJ2-1; 12 nucleotides agree with TRBD2. V lost 0 bases to trimming and J lost 6 bases; unmatched junction nucleotides: 6. CDR1 is PRHDT, CDR2 FYEKMQ, per germline (reference sequence). This CDR3 is built from 17 residues. The CDR3 spells CASSLGTSGGGFNEQFF. CDR3 sequence (DNA): TGTGCCAGCAGCTTAGGGACTAGCGGGGGAGGGTTCAATGAGCAGTTCTTC.

This chain connects TRBV4-1 to TRBJ2-2; 8 bases line up with TRBD1. The germline V gene has CDR1 MGHRA and CDR2 YSYEKL. This CDR3 contains 14 residues. Trimming took 6 bases from V and 4 from J; bases not matched to a gene: 4. CDR3 region: CASRQGVPTGELFF. For the CDR3, the DNA is TGCGCCAGCAGACAGGGGGTCCCCACCGGGGAGCTGTTTTTT.

As to this clone: The junction shows a germline mismatch at one end, possibly a read error. The chain employs TRBV7-2 and TRBJ2-7, with 10 nucleotides matching TRBD1. The CDR3 extends over 15 amino acids. CDR1 SGHTA and CDR2 FQGNSA come from the germline V gene. The chain's CDR3 is CASSLAPGQGSVPLF. In DNA, the CDR3 is TGTGCCAGCAGCTTAGCACCGGGACAGGGGTCTGTCCCCCTCTTC.

The V gene is TRBV11-2, the J gene TRBJ2-7, with 8 positions matching TRBD2. The CDR3 length is 15 residues. Germline-derived CDR1 and CDR2 are SGHAT and FQNNGV. V dropped 6 bases and J dropped 5; count of bases not matched to a gene: 12. CDR3 nucleotide sequence: TGTGCCAGCAGTAAATGGACTAGCAAGGAGGACGAGCAGTACTTC. Translating gives CASSKWTSKEDEQYF.

The chain employs TRBV6-4 and TRBJ2-3; 11 nucleotides line up with TRBD2. In germline, CDR1 is MRHNA, CDR2 SNTAGT. Unmatched junction bases numbered 4, after V lost 8 bases and J lost 0 bases. This CDR3 spans 15 amino acids. The CDR3 loop reads CASSRLAGSTDTQYF. The CDR3 bases are TGTGCCAGCTCTCGACTAGCGGGGAGCACAGATACGCAGTATTTT.

The rearrangement links TRBV7-2 to TRBJ2-5, with a weak D call TRBD2 (6 bases). With 3 bases removed from V and 9 bases from J, the gap between germline ends came to 17 bases. Per the germline V gene, CDR1 is SGHTA and CDR2 is FQGNSA. The CDR3 runs 14 residues. The CDR3 loop is CASSFAGSGEAQYF. CDR3 nucleotide sequence: TGTGCCAGCAGCTTTGCGGGGTCGGGGGAGGCCCAGTACTTC.

This clone was observed once. This chain joins TRBV7-9 and TRBJ2-7, with TRBD1 matching over 9 bases. Unmatched junction bases numbered 5, after V lost 5 bases and J lost 3 bases. CDR3 length equals 14 residues. CDR1 and CDR2 from the germline V gene are SEHNR and FQNEAQ (reference sequence). The CDR3, as DNA: TGTGCCAGCAGCGGCCCGGGACAGGGCTACGAGCAGTACTTC. It yields the protein CASSGPGQGYEQYF.

The V and J genes are TRBV27 and TRBJ2-7, with 7 bases that match TRBD1. Germline trimming cut 9 bases from V and 0 bases from J; bases unmatched to any gene: 5. The length of the CDR3 is 13 residues. Germline V lookup: CDR1 MNHEY, CDR2 SMNVEV (reference sequence). The CDR3 spells CASGTVDSYEQYF. CDR3 DNA sequence: TGTGCCAGTGGGACAGTTGACTCCTACGAGCAGTACTTC.

The V gene is TRBV2, the J gene TRBJ2-2, with a possible D match to TRBD1 (6 bases). Trimming took off 6 bases at V and 4 bases at J, with 18 bases between the two ends. The length of the CDR3 is 16 residues. Germline CDR1 is SNHLY and CDR2 is FYNNEI. The CDR3 loop reads CASRATGNDGTGELFF. CDR3 in DNA: TGTGCCAGCAGAGCTACAGGGAATGACGGCACCGGGGAGCTGTTTTTT.

V gene TRBV10-2 combines with J gene TRBJ1-3, with D perhaps TRBD1 (5 bases). V gave up 2 bases and J gave up 2 bases, with 16 bases separating them. The CDR3 consists of 17 residues. Germline V gives CDR1 WSHSY, CDR2 SAAADI. The CDR3 spells CASSEGHGGWTGNTIYF. Written as DNA, the CDR3 is TGCGCCAGCAGTGAGGGGCACGGGGGTTGGACTGGAAACACCATATATTTT.